These 18 T cell receptor beta chains were sequenced from one sample in a study of T cell responses to AZD1222 COVID-19 vaccine. Clones were read by immunoSEQ multiplex PCR, and TCRdb kept only the in-frame ones, dropping some. The data contain some 150,000 clones, roughly 89% of them singletons. Sequenced material: peripheral blood, taken on day 0 of AZD1222 vaccination. These receptors all stem from an adult in good health.

CDR3 region: CASSLEGQGRYEQYF. In nucleotides, the CDR3 is TGCGCCAGCAGCTTGGAGGGACAGGGACGCTACGAGCAGTACTTC. The rearrangement links TRBV5-1 to TRBJ2-7; 9 bases line up with TRBD1. Germline CDR1 is SGHRS and CDR2 is YFSETQ. This CDR3 contains 15 residues. V lost 0 bases to trimming and J lost 3 bases; unmatched junction nucleotides: 4.

This chain links TRBV11-2 with TRBJ1-2; D unclear. The CDR3 totals 14 residues. V was trimmed by 7 bases and J by 5 bases, leaving 17 bases between them. Germline V gives CDR1 SGHAT, CDR2 FQNNGV. The CDR3 spells CASKSIKEIYGYTF. The CDR3 nucleotides read TGTGCCAGCAAATCAATAAAGGAAATTTATGGCTACACCTTC.

This clone was observed a few times. This chain uses TRBV19 with TRBJ1-2; weak D call: TRBD1 (5 bases). V shed 6 bases and J shed 2 bases, with 10 bases lying between them. The CDR3 extends over 13 amino acids. Germline V gene data show CDR1 as LNHDA and CDR2 as SQIVND (reference sequence). The CDR3 nucleotides are TGTGCCAGTAGCTGGACAAGAAACTATGGCTACACCTTC. Translating gives CASSWTRNYGYTF.

This chain links TRBV5-1 with TRBJ2-2, with D perhaps matching TRBD2 (7 bases). The germline V gene has CDR1 SGHRS and CDR2 YFSETQ. This CDR3 has 15 amino acids. Trimming shortened V by 4 bases and J by 3 bases, and 13 bases separated the two germline ends. CDR3 nucleotide sequence: TGCGCCAGCAGCCCAGGAGGGGGGGACACCGGGGAGCTGTTTTTT. It codes for CASSPGGGDTGELFF.

This chain uses TRBV4-3 with TRBJ2-2; 8 nucleotides align to TRBD2. The germline V gene has CDR1 LGHNA and CDR2 YSLEER. There are 18 residues in the CDR3. With 1 base clipped from V and 4 bases from J, the junction kept 11 bases outside the gene matches. CDR3 protein: CASSQAAWSGGITGELFF. CDR3 in DNA: TGCGCCAGCAGCCAAGCTGCTTGGAGCGGGGGTATCACCGGGGAGCTGTTTTTT.

DNA for the CDR3: TGTGCCAGCAGCCCCAGACAGGGGGGCCACGAGCAGTACTTC. It codes for CASSPRQGGHEQYF. The V call is TRBV11-3, the J call TRBJ2-7, with TRBD1 matching 9 bases. The germline CDR1 and CDR2 sequences are SGHNT and YENEEA. The CDR3 is 14 residues long. The V segment lost 5 bases and the J segment 5 bases; nucleotides outside the gene matches: 7.

V and J are TRBV7-2 and TRBJ1-3, with 8 bases identical to TRBD1. V gave up 5 bases and J gave up 2 bases; unmatched junction bases: 11. CDR1 and CDR2 (germline): SGHTA, FQGNSA. This CDR3 is 17 amino acids long. The CDR3 loop reads CASSPRTGRTTGNTIYF. DNA of the CDR3: TGTGCCAGCAGCCCAAGGACAGGGAGGACTACTGGAAACACCATATATTTT.

This clone has a single count. J is TRBJ2-5 and V is TRBV5-1; 13 bases are shared with TRBD2. The CDR3 spans 16 residues. Per the germline V gene, CDR1 is SGHRS and CDR2 is YFSETQ. With 3 bases clipped from V and 1 base from J, the junction kept 3 bases outside the gene matches. CDR3 nucleotide sequence: TGCGCCAGCAGCTCGGGACTAGCGGGGACCCAAGAGACCCAGTACTTC. It translates to CASSSGLAGTQETQYF.

The V gene is TRBV18, the J gene TRBJ1-1; D is unclear. CDR1 and CDR2 from the germline V gene are KGHSH and LQKENI. The CDR3 totals 14 residues. V lost 3 bases to trimming and J lost 7 bases, with 15 bases between them. The CDR3 DNA reads TGTGCCAGCTCACCCCCAGCAGCCGAGGTTGAAGCTTTCTTT. Translated, it gives CASSPPAAEVEAFF.

This clone was detected only once. The chain couples TRBV4-2 to TRBJ1-3, with D uncertain. V lost 2 bases to trimming and J lost 4 bases, with 6 bases between them. Germline CDR1 LGHNA, CDR2 YNFKEQ. The CDR3 has 13 residues. The CDR3 loop reads CASSQNVGNTIYF. The CDR3 nucleotides read TGTGCCAGCAGCCAAAATGTCGGAAACACCATATATTTT.

This chain links TRBV20-1 with TRBJ2-4; TRBD1 is a possible D gene (5 bases). Trimming cost V 3 bases and J 4 bases, with 16 bases left between them. Germline V gene data show CDR1 as DFQATT and CDR2 as SNEGSKA (reference sequence). The CDR3 is 15 residues long. The CDR3 here is CSASSVRATKNIQYF. For the CDR3, the DNA is TGCAGTGCTAGTTCTGTCAGGGCGACAAAAAACATTCAGTACTTC.

The J gene is TRBJ1-4, the V gene TRBV9; D call uncertain. The germline gives CDR1 SGDLS, CDR2 YYNGEE. V was cut by 0 bases and J by 4 bases, with 7 bases left in between. This CDR3 contains 14 residues. The CDR3: CASSVEGGNEKLFF. CDR3 DNA: TGTGCCAGCAGCGTAGAGGGAGGTAATGAAAAACTGTTTTTT.

The chain uses TRBV5-1 and TRBJ2-5, with D perhaps assigned TRBD1 or TRBD2 (5 bases each). From germline, CDR1 is SGHRS and CDR2 YFSETQ. The germline V and J ends were trimmed by 4 bases and 3 bases, with 13 bases remaining between them. CDR3 size: 14 residues. This CDR3 reads CASSPGPEEETQYF. The CDR3 DNA follows: TGCGCCAGCAGCCCGGGACCTGAGGAAGAGACCCAGTACTTC.

The V and J genes are TRBV7-3 and TRBJ2-1; TRBD1 might be the D (5 bases). Germline V gives CDR1 SGHTA, CDR2 FQGTGA. Between the trimmed V and J ends, which lost 1 base and 3 bases, there was a span of 13 bases. This CDR3 region has 16 residues. The CDR3 protein is CASSLNPAQGYNEQFF. CDR3 bases: TGTGCCAGCAGCTTAAACCCAGCCCAGGGCTACAATGAGCAGTTCTTC.

The chain couples TRBV7-3 to TRBJ2-1, with 13 bases that match TRBD2. The CDR3 runs to 16 residues. After removal of 5 bases from V and 1 base from J, the junction contained 2 bases not matched to a gene. Germline V gives CDR1 SGHTA, CDR2 FQGTGA. This CDR3 reads CASSRTSGSSYNEQFF. CDR3 coding DNA: TGTGCCAGCAGCCGGACTAGCGGGAGTTCCTACAATGAGCAGTTCTTC.

The chain recombines TRBV6-2 or TRBV6-3 with TRBJ2-1; TRBD2 aligns across 14 bases. Germline trimming cut 4 bases from V and 10 bases from J; bases unmatched to any gene: 6. The CDR3 has 15 amino acids. Germline assignment: CDR1 MNHEY and CDR2 SVGEGT. The CDR3 reads CASSSTSGGAREQFF. CDR3 nucleotide sequence: TGTGCCAGCAGTTCGACTAGCGGGGGGGCTCGGGAGCAGTTCTTC.

The chain uses TRBV27 and TRBJ1-2; a possible D gene is TRBD1 (5 bases). The CDR3 spans 14 residues. V dropped 5 bases and J dropped 4 bases, with 14 bases sitting between them. Germline values: CDR1 MNHEY, CDR2 SMNVEV (reference sequence). CDR3 region: CASSPFSGSYGYTF. CDR3 DNA sequence: TGTGCCAGCAGTCCTTTTTCAGGGAGCTATGGCTACACCTTC.

The rearrangement links TRBV7-2 to TRBJ2-3, with TRBD2 identical over 13 bases. V was clipped by 4 bases and J by 6 bases; unmatched bases: 7. Germline values: CDR1 SGHTA, CDR2 FQGNSA. This CDR3 has 16 residues. CDR3 nucleotides: TGTGCCAGCAGCTCAGGACTAGCGGGAGTGGCGGATACGCAGTATTTT. The encoded protein is CASSSGLAGVADTQYF. The full variable domain, with the rest looked up from reference TRBV7-2 and TRBJ2-3, is GAGVSQSPSNKVTEKGKDVELRCDPISGHTALYWYRQSLGQGLEFLIYFQGNSAPDKSGLPSDRFSAERTGGSVSTLTIQRTQQEDSAVYLCASSSGLAGVADTQYFGPGTRLTVL.